This T cell receptor (beta chain) emerged from a study of cytomegalovirus exposure and HLA in healthy donors. Germline trimming cut 5 bases from V and 4 bases from J; bases unmatched to any gene: 5. The CDR3 is made up of 14 amino acids. CDR1 and CDR2 (germline): LNHNV, YYDKDF (reference sequence). Of note for this clone: Its antigen is unidentified.

Overall study results and limits: Sequencing likely produced, as an artifact, a cluster of highly shared sequence variants. Researchers counted about 150 TCR beta chains as cytomegalovirus-associated. HLA alleles showed associations with 15,000 to 20,000 TCR beta sequences in a later analysis, at a 0.05 false discovery rate.

Donors likely had unrecorded immune exposures despite being nominally healthy when sampled. The PCR used 60 Vbeta and 13 Jbeta primers. Method: immunoSEQ multiplex PCR; TCRdb's copy keeps in-frame clones and lacks some. Of over 150,000 clones in the sample, roughly two thirds were seen once. The sequence was obtained from a young woman in good health and CMV-seropositive. The chain carries TRBV15 and TRBJ1-3; 7 nucleotides match TRBD1. The sample was PBMCs. CDR3 in DNA: TGTGCCACCAGCCGTACAGGGGAGGGAAACACCATATATTTT. Its translation is CATSRTGEGNTIYF.